This TCR beta chain was sequenced during a study of identifying expanded T cells in peripheral blood. Findings and limits, study-wide: Clone count variance between approximately two-week samples rose with total template count.

CDR1 and CDR2 (germline): SGHNT, YENEEA. The length of the CDR3 is 13 residues. Trimming pared 4 bases from V and 6 bases from J, leaving 9 bases between. TCRdb's table, derived via immunoSEQ multiplex PCR, lists solely in-frame clones and lacks some. The sample contains 100,000 or so clones, about 91% of which appear only once. Collection occurred without any documented infections or immune events in donors. This clone has just one count. The antigen is unknown. The TCR originated in a person aged 18 to 75 in good health. This chain connects TRBV11-3 to TRBJ2-2; the D is unclear. Material for sequencing was blood. Here the CDR3 reads CASSSALSGELFF. CDR3 nucleotides: TGTGCCAGCAGCTCGGCGTTGTCCGGGGAGCTGTTTTTT. Full variable domain (remainder filled in from reference TRBV11-3 and TRBJ2-2): EAGVVQSPRYKIIEKKQPVAFWCNPISGHNTLYWYLQNLGQGPELLIRYENEEAVDDSQLPKDRFSAERLKGVDSTLKIQPAELGDSAVYLCASSSALSGELFFGEGSRLTVL.